The 4 T cell receptor beta chains below all came from one sample that was sequenced in a study of T cells after posttransplantation cyclophosphamide. Libraries were prepared by immunoSEQ multiplex PCR; TCRdb keeps only in-frame clonotypes and omits some of them. The sample presents about 25,000 clones, none singletons. Treatment was busulfan-fludarabine conditioning, a marrow graft, and cyclophosphamide on days +3 and +4. Sequences were derived from PBMCs, sampled after allogeneic stem cell transplant with posttransplant cyclophosphamide. All receptors derive from a male patient aged 18-29 years who received an allogeneic stem cell transplant from a related donor, was CMV-positive, and had no GVHD. Some of the T cells might come from the graft donor.

This clone was recorded many times. The chain uses TRBV29-1 and TRBJ2-1; 7 bases line up with TRBD1. The CDR3 has 13 residues. V dropped 6 bases and J dropped 3; count of bases not matched to a gene: 5. Germline V CDR1 and CDR2: SQVTM, ANQGSEA. The CDR3 protein is CSVYRDSYNEQFF. The CDR3 nucleotides read TGCAGCGTATACCGGGACAGCTACAATGAGCAGTTCTTC.

This clone was observed at least ten times. The chain uses TRBV5-1 and TRBJ2-3; maybe TRBD1 (5 bases). The CDR3 is made up of 16 amino acids. The V end lost 4 bases, the J end lost 3 bases, and 18 bases lay between the germline ends. Germline CDR1 SGHRS, CDR2 YFSETQ. DNA for the CDR3: TGCGCCAGCAGCCCATACATAACAGGCCTAACAGATACGCAGTATTTT. This gives the protein CASSPYITGLTDTQYF. The full variable domain, completed using reference TRBV5-1 and TRBJ2-3, is KAGVTQTPRYLIKTRGQQVTLSCSPISGHRSVSWYQQTPGQGLQFLFEYFSETQRNKGNFPGRFSGRQFSNSRSEMNVSTLELGDSALYLCASSPYITGLTDTQYFGPGTRLTVL.

This clone was counted many times. CDR3 loop: CASSMRGKGYEQYF. The CDR3 coding sequence is TGTGCCAGTAGTATGAGAGGGAAAGGCTACGAGCAGTACTTC. The chain couples TRBV19 to TRBJ2-7, with D tentatively TRBD2 (5 bases). V lost 3 bases and J 3 bases, leaving 12 bases between the germline ends. CDR1 and CDR2 from the germline V gene are LNHDA and SQIVND (reference sequence). The CDR3 covers 14 residues.

This clone was seen repeatedly, ten times or more. V gene TRBV2 combines with J gene TRBJ2-3; D remains unclear. V lost 6 bases to trimming and J lost 7 bases, with 5 bases between them. Per germline, CDR1 SNHLY and CDR2 FYNNEI. The CDR3 spans 10 residues. For the CDR3, the DNA is TGTGCCAGCAGGTCCTATACGCAGTATTTT. Encoded protein: CASRSYTQYF.